The rows below give T cell receptor beta chains drawn from one sample of a study of blood T cell repertoires in COVID-19. TCRdb's copy holds only in-frame clones and misses some; the assay was immunoSEQ multiplex PCR. Altogether tens of thousands of clones are present, approximately 90% being singletons, with the ten largest covering 4.8%. Material for sequencing was peripheral blood. These receptors were obtained from an elderly woman with active COVID-19. The CDR3 runs from the conserved cysteine through the conserved F or W. D genes are given only for firm matches. Clone size appears in some rows only: once, few, many, or a class for an expanded clone.

j_gene | len | abundance | d_gene | v_gene | CDR3aa | CDR3nt
TRBJ2-4 | 15 | . | . | TRBV5-4 | CASSQNTQAKNIQYF | TGTGCCAGCAGCCAAAATACTCAAGCCAAAAACATTCAGTACTTC
TRBJ1-2 | 11 | . | TRBD1 | TRBV20-1 | CSGQGAPGYTF | TGCAGCGGACAGGGGGCGCCCGGCTACACCTTC
TRBJ2-3 | 14 | . | . | TRBV2 | CASSVGVGTDTQYF | TGTGCCAGCAGTGTAGGGGTAGGGACAGATACGCAGTATTTT
TRBJ1-1 | 13 | . | . | TRBV28 | CASSTGSYTEAFF | TGTGCCAGCAGTACAGGGTCGTACACTGAAGCTTTCTTT
TRBJ1-2 | 14 | . | . | TRBV11-1 | CASSLATANYGYTF | TGTGCCAGCAGTTTAGCGACAGCTAACTATGGCTACACCTTC
TRBJ1-2 | 14 | . | . | TRBV10-3 | CAISEMATAYGYTF | TGTGCCATCAGTGAGATGGCCACCGCCTATGGCTACACCTTC
TRBJ2-7 | 15 | . | TRBD1 | TRBV28 | CASRLRDRGSYEQYF | TGTGCCAGCAGACTCCGGGACAGGGGCTCCTACGAGCAGTACTTC
TRBJ2-3 | 14 | . | . | TRBV29-1 | CSVVLSAGTDTQYF | TGCAGCGTTGTCTTGTCGGCAGGTACAGATACGCAGTATTTT
TRBJ1-5 | 14 | . | TRBD1 | TRBV3-1/TRBV3-2 | CASSQETGNQPQHF | TGTGCCAGCAGCCAAGAGACAGGGAATCAGCCCCAGCATTTT
TRBJ1-2 | 14 | . | TRBD1 | TRBV4-3 | CASSQLTGNYGYTF | TGCGCCAGCAGCCAACTGACAGGGAACTATGGCTACACCTTC
TRBJ1-2 | 16 | . | . | TRBV5-4 | CASSWASGAANYGYTF | TGTGCCAGCAGCTGGGCCTCAGGGGCGGCAAACTATGGCTACACCTTC
TRBJ1-4 | 13 | . | . | TRBV2 | CASSDTGVEKLFF | TGTGCCAGCAGTGACACAGGCGTAGAAAAACTGTTTTTT
TRBJ1-2 | 14 | . | . | TRBV18 | CASSPGQTNYGYTF | TGTGCCAGCTCACCCGGACAGACTAACTATGGCTACACCTTC
TRBJ2-1 | 14 | . | . | TRBV6-5 | CASSYPSSYNEQFF | TGTGCCAGCAGTTACCCGAGCTCCTACAATGAGCAGTTCTTC
TRBJ2-7 | 13 | . | . | TRBV9 | CASTPDPVGEQYF | TGTGCCAGCACCCCCGACCCGGTCGGGGAGCAGTACTTC
TRBJ2-7 | 16 | . | . | TRBV10-3 | CAISEGWSGDRYEQYF | TGTGCCATCAGTGAGGGCTGGAGCGGAGACCGCTACGAGCAGTACTTC
TRBJ2-1 | 15 | . | TRBD2 | TRBV5-1 | CASSQDSGTYNEQFF | TGCGCCAGCAGCCAAGATAGCGGGACGTACAATGAGCAGTTCTTC
TRBJ2-7 | 14 | . | . | TRBV28 | CATGGLTLSNEQYF | TGTGCCACCGGGGGTCTTACCCTGAGCAACGAGCAGTACTTC
TRBJ2-1 | 15 | once | . | TRBV7-3 | CASSPPSGRGNEQFF | TGTGCCAGCAGCCCCCCCTCGGGGAGAGGCAATGAGCAGTTCTTC
TRBJ2-2 | 13 | few | TRBD1 | TRBV19 | CASGTGGFGELFF | TGTGCCAGCGGGACAGGGGGCTTCGGGGAGCTGTTTTTT
TRBJ2-1 | 13 | . | TRBD2 | TRBV29-1 | CSAPSSGRDEQFF | TGCAGCGCACCATCTAGCGGTAGAGATGAGCAGTTCTTC
TRBJ1-1 | 17 | . | TRBD1 | TRBV5-1 | CASWLGTGRMTNTEAFF | TGCGCCAGCTGGCTTGGGACAGGGAGAATGACGAACACTGAAGCTTTCTTT
TRBJ2-1 | 14 | . | TRBD2 | TRBV30 | CAWSEAGGLDEQFF | TGTGCCTGGAGTGAAGCGGGAGGGTTGGATGAGCAGTTCTTC
TRBJ1-2 | 13 | . | . | TRBV12-3/TRBV12-4 | CASAGVLGYGYTF | TGTGCCAGCGCAGGGGTTCTAGGCTATGGCTACACCTTC
TRBJ2-7 | 16 | . | . | TRBV5-6 | CASSQWTSIVTYEQYF | TGTGCCAGCAGCCAATGGACTTCTATCGTCACCTACGAGCAGTACTTC
TRBJ2-1 | 17 | . | TRBD2 | TRBV5-1 | CASSLVSGRVSYNEQFF | TGCGCCAGCAGCTTGGTAAGCGGGAGGGTCTCCTACAATGAGCAGTTCTTC
TRBJ2-1 | 15 | . | . | TRBV27 | CASRRDRSSYNEQFF | TGTGCCAGCAGGCGGGACAGAAGCTCCTACAATGAGCAGTTCTTC
TRBJ2-5 | 13 | . | . | TRBV7-3 | CASSFAAKETQYF | TGTGCCAGCAGCTTTGCGGCTAAAGAGACCCAGTACTTC
TRBJ2-2 | 16 | . | TRBD1 | TRBV6-8 | CASSYSGRGHHRGAVF | TGTGCCAGCAGTTACTCGGGAAGGGGGCATCACCGGGGAGCTGTTTTT
TRBJ2-4 | 16 | . | . | TRBV5-6 | CASSFRVGVSKNIQYF | TGTGCCAGCAGCTTTAGGGTAGGGGTATCCAAAAACATTCAGTACTTC
TRBJ2-1 | 14 | . | . | TRBV9 | CASSVQSGHNEQFF | TGTGCCAGCAGCGTACAAAGCGGGCACAATGAGCAGTTCTTC
TRBJ1-1 | 12 | once | . | TRBV5-5 | CASSRTDTEAFF | TGTGCCAGCAGCCGTACGGACACTGAAGCTTTCTTT
TRBJ2-2 | 17 | once | TRBD2 | TRBV5-1 | CASSPTSGRAVTGELFF | TGCGCCAGCAGCCCAACTAGCGGGAGGGCCGTCACCGGGGAGCTGTTTTTT
TRBJ1-1 | 15 | few | . | TRBV18 | CASSPPGRADTEAFF | TGTGCCAGCTCACCACCAGGCAGGGCCGACACTGAAGCTTTCTTT
TRBJ2-2 | 15 | . | . | TRBV30 | CAWDRGIPNTGELFF | TGTGCCTGGGATCGGGGGATCCCGAACACCGGGGAGCTGTTTTTT
TRBJ2-1 | 19 | once | TRBD2 | TRBV5-6 | CASTTPGTSGVSSYNEQFF | TGTGCCAGCACCACCCCGGGGACTAGCGGGGTGAGCTCCTACAATGAGCAGTTCTTC
TRBJ2-2 | 15 | . | TRBD1 | TRBV14 | CASRGTGRGTGELFF | TGTGCCAGCAGAGGGACAGGGAGAGGCACCGGGGAGCTGTTTTTT
TRBJ2-7 | 15 | . | TRBD2 | TRBV9 | CASSVSGSTTYEQYF | TGTGCCAGCAGCGTTAGCGGGAGCACGACCTACGAGCAGTACTTC
TRBJ1-2 | 13 | . | . | TRBV9 | CASTTEVGYGYTF | TGTGCCAGCACTACGGAGGTGGGCTATGGCTACACCTTC
TRBJ2-3 | 15 | . | TRBD1 | TRBV6-5 | CASSYLGQVTDTQYF | TGTGCCAGCAGTTACTTGGGACAGGTGACAGATACGCAGTATTTT
TRBJ2-1 | 17 | . | TRBD2 | TRBV18 | CASSPFLAGASYNEQFF | TGTGCCAGCTCACCATTCTTAGCGGGAGCATCCTACAATGAGCAGTTCTTC
TRBJ2-1 | 17 | . | . | TRBV3-1/TRBV3-2 | CASSPFLRITGSNEQFF | TGTGCCAGCAGCCCATTCCTCAGGATTACAGGGTCCAATGAGCAGTTCTTC
TRBJ2-3 | 16 | once | TRBD2 | TRBV28 | CASPPGLAGSTDTQYF | TGTGCCAGCCCCCCGGGACTAGCGGGTAGCACAGATACGCAGTATTTT
TRBJ2-1 | 12 | . | . | TRBV28 | CASSLLPNEQFF | TGTGCCAGCAGTTTACTCCCCAATGAGCAGTTCTTC
TRBJ1-2 | 15 | few | . | TRBV7-9 | CASSLGQGTAYGYTF | TGTGCCAGCAGCTTAGGGCAGGGGACGGCCTATGGCTACACCTTC
TRBJ1-2 | 14 | . | . | TRBV27 | CASRPIQGTYGYTF | TGTGCCAGCAGGCCTATACAGGGAACCTATGGCTACACCTTC
TRBJ2-3 | 15 | . | . | TRBV18 | CASSPLTGFTDTQYF | TGTGCCAGCTCACCCTTAACAGGATTCACAGATACGCAGTATTTT
TRBJ2-7 | 15 | . | TRBD1 | TRBV7-2 | CASSLARGRIHEQYF | TGTGCCAGCAGCTTAGCAAGGGGGCGCATCCACGAGCAGTACTTC
TRBJ2-7 | 13 | once | . | TRBV25-1 | CAGQPGQKYEQYF | TGTGCCGGCCAACCGGGACAAAAATACGAGCAGTACTTC
TRBJ1-6 | 13 | . | . | TRBV11-3 | CASSFNRDSPLHF | TGTGCCAGCAGCTTCAACAGGGATTCACCCCTCCACTTT
TRBJ2-6 | 17 | . | TRBD1 | TRBV7-3 | CASSPGQGAPGANVLTF | TGTGCCAGCAGCCCAGGACAGGGGGCCCCTGGGGCCAACGTCCTGACTTTC
TRBJ1-1 | 16 | . | . | TRBV18 | CASSGGGADPYTEAFF | TGTGCCAGCTCAGGTGGGGGGGCCGACCCTTACACTGAAGCTTTCTTT
TRBJ2-3 | 15 | once | . | TRBV6-5 | CASSYETGGTDTQYF | TGTGCCAGCAGTTACGAGACAGGCGGTACGGATACGCAGTATTTT
TRBJ2-2 | 14 | . | . | TRBV5-6 | CASSSQVTTGELFF | TGTGCCAGCAGCTCCCAGGTAACCACCGGGGAGCTGTTTTTT
TRBJ2-1 | 14 | . | . | TRBV18 | CASSPFGERDEQFF | TGTGCCAGCTCACCCTTCGGCGAGCGGGATGAGCAGTTCTTC
TRBJ2-1 | 14 | . | . | TRBV19 | CASSIYSGINEQFF | TGTGCCAGTAGTATTTATTCAGGGATCAATGAGCAGTTCTTC
TRBJ1-2 | 14 | . | TRBD1 | TRBV6-2/TRBV6-3 | CASSYSDRDYGYTF | TGTGCCAGCAGTTACTCGGACAGGGACTATGGCTACACCTTC
TRBJ2-3 | 17 | . | TRBD2 | TRBV30 | CAWSPRRASGSSDTQYF | TGTGCCTGGAGTCCCCGGCGGGCTAGCGGGAGTAGTGATACGCAGTATTTT